These 18 T cell receptor beta chains were all obtained from the same sample, sequenced in a study of T cell responses to AZD1222 COVID-19 vaccine. Method: immunoSEQ multiplex PCR; TCRdb's copy keeps in-frame clones and lacks some. Among about 140,000 clones, about 90% were seen once, and the ten largest hold about 7.5%. The specimen was peripheral blood, collected 28 days after the second dose of the MenACWY control vaccine. These receptors were obtained from an adult who received the MenACWY meningococcal vaccine as a control.

The V and J genes are TRBV30 and TRBJ2-2; 8 bases line up with TRBD2. The CDR3 consists of 17 residues. V gave up 0 bases and J gave up 7 bases; unmatched junction bases: 13. The germline V gene has CDR1 GTSNPN and CDR2 SVGIG (reference sequence). The CDR3 sequence: CAWSVRRTGGLGGELFF. DNA of the CDR3: TGTGCCTGGAGTGTACGTAGGACGGGGGGGCTCGGCGGGGAGCTGTTTTTT.

The rearrangement links TRBV6-2 or TRBV6-3 to TRBJ2-5; 8 bases are a match to TRBD2. The CDR3 is 15 amino acids. V lost 4 bases to trimming and J lost 5 bases; unmatched junction nucleotides: 9. Germline assignment: CDR1 MNHEY and CDR2 SVGEGT. The CDR3 sequence is CASSWSSGKSETQYF. For the CDR3, the DNA is TGTGCCAGCAGTTGGAGTAGCGGGAAATCGGAGACCCAGTACTTC.

The chain uses TRBV6-2 or TRBV6-3 and TRBJ2-6, with D perhaps TRBD1 or TRBD2 (7 bases each). This CDR3 spans 17 amino acids. Trimming left V 4 bases short and J 0 bases short, with 13 bases between. Looked up from germline, CDR1 is MNHEY and CDR2 is SVGEGT. The CDR3 DNA is TGTGCCAGCAGTTGGGGGGGACAGAGCTCTGGGGCCAACGTCCTGACTTTC. This encodes CASSWGGQSSGANVLTF.

The chain links TRBV6-5 to TRBJ2-5; TRBD1 might be the D (6 bases). Germline assignment: CDR1 MNHEY and CDR2 SVGAGI. Trimming cost V 6 bases and J 1 base, with 12 bases left between them. The CDR3 consists of 14 residues. CDR3 DNA: TGTGCCAGCAGCCTGGGACACCGCCAAGAGACCCAGTACTTC. This translates into CASSLGHRQETQYF.

The chain recombines TRBV10-1 with TRBJ2-3; 9 nucleotides agree with TRBD1. The CDR3 spans 14 residues. Per the germline V gene, CDR1 is WNHNN and CDR2 is SYGVQD (reference sequence). V trimming: 6 bases; J trimming: 4 bases; junction bases outside the gene matches: 5. The DNA of the CDR3 is TGCGCCAGCAGCGGGACAGGGTTTCCAGATACGCAGTATTTT. This gives the protein CASSGTGFPDTQYF.

This rearrangement joins TRBV23-1 to TRBJ1-5, with D maybe TRBD1 (6 bases). TRBV23-1 is flagged as an ORF with uncertain function. Trimming pared 3 bases from V and 11 bases from J, leaving 14 bases between. CDR3 size: 13 residues. The CDR3 DNA follows: TGCGCCAGCAGTCAGCCGGGGGGCGAGGCCCAGCATTTT. Amino acids: CASSQPGGEAQHF.

This clone came up once. The chain joins TRBV5-5 to TRBJ2-7; TRBD2 is a possible D gene (5 bases). This CDR3 has 12 residues. Trimming stripped 4 bases from V and 3 bases from J, with 8 bases between. Germline V gives CDR1 SGHKS, CDR2 YYEKEE (reference sequence). CDR3 loop: CASSREIYEQYF. In DNA, the CDR3 is TGTGCCAGCAGCCGGGAAATCTACGAGCAGTACTTC. The full variable domain, completed using reference TRBV5-5 and TRBJ2-7, is DAGVTQSPTHLIKTRGQQVTLRCSPISGHKSVSWYQQVLGQGPQFIFQYYEKEERGRGNFPDRFSARQFPNYSSELNVNALLLGDSALYLCASSREIYEQYFGPGTRLTVT.

This clone showed up just once. This chain joins TRBV2 and TRBJ1-1; D is ambiguous. CDR3 length equals 14 residues. V was trimmed by 4 bases and J by 1 base, leaving 10 bases between them. Germline V gene lookup returns CDR1 SNHLY and CDR2 FYNNEI. For the CDR3, the DNA is TGTGCCAGCAGTGGTCGTTCAGGGAACACTGAAGCTTTCTTT. Encoded protein: CASSGRSGNTEAFF.

The V and J genes are TRBV6-5 and TRBJ1-5, with TRBD1 matching 7 bases. Trimming at V came to 8 bases and at J to 5 bases, leaving 6 bases not matched to a gene. Germline V gene data show CDR1 as MNHEY and CDR2 as SVGAGI. The CDR3 loop spans 13 amino acids. Here the CDR3 reads CASRTGLDQPQHF. CDR3 nucleotides: TGTGCCAGCCGGACAGGACTCGATCAGCCCCAGCATTTT.

V and J are TRBV27 and TRBJ2-7; 9 nucleotides line up with TRBD2. Germline V gives CDR1 MNHEY, CDR2 SMNVEV (reference sequence). The V and J ends lost 6 bases and 2 bases, in that order; junction bases with no gene match: 8. The CDR3 is made up of 15 amino acids. DNA for the CDR3: TGTGCCAGCAGCCCCCGGGGCGGGAGGGCCTACGAGCAGTACTTC. Translation gives CASSPRGGRAYEQYF.

The J gene is TRBJ2-7, the V gene TRBV6-5; a possible D gene is TRBD1 (6 bases). Germline lookup yields CDR1 MNHEY and CDR2 SVGAGI. CDR3 length: 16 amino acids. Between the trimmed V and J ends, which lost 0 bases and 0 bases, there was a span of 12 bases. Here the CDR3 reads CASSYSPWGPSYEQYF. The CDR3 nucleotides read TGTGCCAGCAGTTACTCCCCTTGGGGGCCCTCCTACGAGCAGTACTTC.

CDR3 in DNA: TGTGCCAGCAGCCGGTCGGCGGGCGCCAACACTGAAGCTTTCTTT. Protein product: CASSRSAGANTEAFF. This chain uses TRBV9 with TRBJ1-1; D uncertain. The CDR3 runs to 15 residues. Trimming cost V 4 bases and J 2 bases, with 15 bases left between them. CDR1 and CDR2 (germline): SGDLS, YYNGEE.

The chain couples TRBV6-1 to TRBJ1-6; D possibly corresponds to TRBD1 (6 bases). V was cut by 2 bases and J by 5 bases, with 10 bases left in between. This CDR3 region has 15 residues. The germline V gene has CDR1 MNHNS and CDR2 SASEGT. CDR3: CASSEHRVDNSPLHF. DNA for the CDR3: TGTGCCAGCAGTGAACACAGGGTGGATAATTCACCCCTCCACTTT.

The chain joins TRBV28 to TRBJ1-6, with D possibly TRBD1 on 6 matching bases. Germline lookup yields CDR1 MDHEN and CDR2 SYDVKM. V was cut by 5 bases and J by 7 bases, with 15 bases left in between. The CDR3 length is 15 residues. CDR3: CASSTTGQLNSPLHF. As DNA, the CDR3 is TGTGCCAGCAGTACAACCGGACAGCTGAATTCACCCCTCCACTTT.

V is TRBV24-1 and J is TRBJ2-1; tentative D call: TRBD1 (5 bases). Per the germline V gene, CDR1 is KGHDR and CDR2 is SFDVKD. Trimming pared 0 bases from V and 5 bases from J, leaving 13 bases between. The CDR3 has 16 residues. CDR3 sequence reads: CATSDLGHRTNNEQFF. CDR3 sequence (DNA): TGTGCCACCAGTGATTTGGGACACCGGACAAACAATGAGCAGTTCTTC.

In this sample, this clone turned up a few times. The chain carries TRBV3-1 (or the pseudogene TRBV3-2) and TRBJ1-1; 9 positions match TRBD1. In germline, CDR1 is LGHDT, CDR2 YNNKEL (reference sequence). CDR3 length equals 16 residues. The V segment lost 1 base and the J segment 5 bases; nucleotides outside the gene matches: 8. CDR3 in amino acids: CASSQGFTGGRTEAFF. The CDR3 bases are TGTGCCAGCAGCCAAGGATTTACAGGGGGCCGGACTGAAGCTTTCTTT.

This chain links TRBV11-3 with TRBJ2-7; 8 nucleotides agree with TRBD1. The length of the CDR3 is 15 residues. J lost 0 bases, V lost 5 bases, and 6 bases had no gene match. Germline CDR1 reads SGHNT; CDR2 reads YENEEA. The CDR3 bases are TGTGCCAGCAGCCCTGGACAGGGCGGCTCCTACGAGCAGTACTTC. Encoded protein: CASSPGQGGSYEQYF.

The chain joins TRBV11-2 to TRBJ2-2; a weak D match, TRBD1 (6 bases). The CDR3 has 14 amino acids. The V and J ends lost 5 bases and 2 bases respectively, with 9 bases between them. The germline CDR1 and CDR2 sequences are SGHAT and FQNNGV. The CDR3 coding sequence is TGTGCCAGCAGCCTGGGACAAAACACCGGGGAGCTGTTTTTT. The encoded protein is CASSLGQNTGELFF.